This is a list of T cell receptor beta chains from one sample in a study of PD-1 blockade in classical Hodgkin lymphoma. The method was immunoSEQ multiplex PCR; TCRdb's version includes in-frame clones alone and lacks a portion of them. The table records about 43,000 clones, approximately 72% of them present only once. This material consisted of peripheral blood mononuclear cells (PBMCs), taken before the second cycle of nivolumab. These receptors were taken from a human donor with classical Hodgkin lymphoma. CDR3s include the opening cysteine and the closing phenylalanine or tryptophan. The order of the fields is D gene, clone size, V gene, J gene, CDR3 length, CDR3 protein, CDR3 DNA. A D gene is named only where the DNA matches it firmly. Some rows mark clone size as missing; the rest say once, few, many or name a class of expanded clone.

d_gene: TRBD2; abundance: NA; v_gene: TRBV7-6; j_gene: TRBJ2-4; len: 20; CDR3aa: CASSLAPLAGGTGAKNIQYF; CDR3nt: TGTGCCAGCAGCTTAGCCCCCCTAGCGGGAGGAACGGGGGCCAAAAACATTCAGTACTTC
d_gene: NA; abundance: medium-sized; v_gene: TRBV19; j_gene: TRBJ1-1; len: 16; CDR3aa: CASIPTDHRENTEAFF; CDR3nt: TGTGCCAGTATCCCTACTGACCACAGGGAGAACACTGAAGCTTTCTTT
d_gene: NA; abundance: NA; v_gene: TRBV28; j_gene: TRBJ2-2; len: 12; CDR3aa: CASSYNTGELFF; CDR3nt: TGTGCCAGCAGTTATAACACCGGGGAGCTGTTTTTT
d_gene: NA; abundance: few; v_gene: TRBV5-1; j_gene: TRBJ1-3; len: 16; CDR3aa: CASSHPEGVSGNTIYF; CDR3nt: TGCGCCAGCAGCCACCCCGAGGGGGTCTCTGGAAACACCATATATTTT
d_gene: NA; abundance: NA; v_gene: TRBV7-9; j_gene: TRBJ2-7; len: 12; CDR3aa: CASSGGQLEQYF; CDR3nt: TGTGCCAGCAGCGGAGGACAACTCGAGCAGTACTTC
d_gene: NA; abundance: NA; v_gene: TRBV18; j_gene: TRBJ2-7; len: 17; CDR3aa: CASSPLLLSERGYEQYF; CDR3nt: TGTGCCAGCTCACCGCTCCTCCTGTCCGAGAGGGGTTACGAGCAGTACTTC
d_gene: NA; abundance: NA; v_gene: TRBV9; j_gene: TRBJ2-1; len: 14; CDR3aa: CASSPVGSANEQFF; CDR3nt: TGTGCCAGCAGCCCGGTCGGTTCAGCTAATGAGCAGTTCTTC
d_gene: NA; abundance: few; v_gene: TRBV30; j_gene: TRBJ1-1; len: 11; CDR3aa: CAWEGRLKAFF; CDR3nt: TGTGCCTGGGAGGGACGGTTGAAAGCTTTCTTT
d_gene: TRBD1; abundance: few; v_gene: TRBV29-1; j_gene: TRBJ2-7; len: 12; CDR3aa: CSVARGNYEQYF; CDR3nt: TGCAGCGTCGCCAGGGGGAACTACGAGCAGTACTTC
d_gene: NA; abundance: NA; v_gene: TRBV7-9; j_gene: TRBJ2-7; len: 14; CDR3aa: CASSLGPSPYEQYF; CDR3nt: TGTGCCAGCAGCTTAGGTCCGTCTCCCTACGAGCAGTACTTC
d_gene: TRBD1; abundance: NA; v_gene: TRBV7-9; j_gene: TRBJ1-2; len: 15; CDR3aa: CASSLGQGVSRGYTF; CDR3nt: TGTGCCAGCAGCTTAGGACAGGGGGTCAGTCGTGGCTACACCTTC
d_gene: TRBD2; abundance: NA; v_gene: TRBV7-9; j_gene: TRBJ2-1; len: 14; CDR3aa: CASSLAGGYNEQFF; CDR3nt: TGTGCCAGCAGCCTAGCGGGAGGGTACAATGAGCAGTTCTTC
d_gene: NA; abundance: few; v_gene: TRBV7-2; j_gene: TRBJ1-1; len: 14; CDR3aa: CASSPSGVGGEAFF; CDR3nt: TGTGCCAGCAGCCCTTCAGGGGTTGGGGGTGAAGCTTTCTTT
d_gene: NA; abundance: NA; v_gene: TRBV5-1; j_gene: TRBJ2-2; len: 17; CDR3aa: CASRPSPTEILTGELFF; CDR3nt: TGCGCCAGCAGACCGTCCCCCACAGAAATTCTCACCGGGGAGCTGTTTTTT
d_gene: TRBD1; abundance: NA; v_gene: TRBV19; j_gene: TRBJ1-4; len: 14; CDR3aa: CASRPGQNLPGWNF; CDR3nt: TGTGCCAGTAGGCCGGGACAGAACCTTCCGGGGTGGAATTTT
d_gene: NA; abundance: NA; v_gene: TRBV4-3; j_gene: TRBJ1-4; len: 14; CDR3aa: CASSQDARNEKLFF; CDR3nt: TGCGCCAGCAGCCAAGATGCCAGAAATGAAAAACTGTTTTTT
d_gene: NA; abundance: NA; v_gene: TRBV19; j_gene: TRBJ1-1; len: 17; CDR3aa: CASTFGGWTALNTEAFF; CDR3nt: TGTGCCAGTACCTTCGGGGGATGGACAGCCCTGAACACTGAAGCTTTCTTT
d_gene: NA; abundance: NA; v_gene: TRBV28; j_gene: TRBJ2-3; len: 14; CDR3aa: CASRRGGGTDTQYF; CDR3nt: TGTGCCAGCAGGAGGGGAGGCGGCACAGATACGCAGTATTTT
d_gene: NA; abundance: NA; v_gene: TRBV19; j_gene: TRBJ1-3; len: 14; CDR3aa: CASSVGGSGNTIYF; CDR3nt: TGTGCCAGTAGTGTCGGGGGCTCTGGAAACACCATATATTTT
d_gene: TRBD1; abundance: NA; v_gene: TRBV11-2; j_gene: TRBJ2-3; len: 18; CDR3aa: CASSLETRSKGATDTQYF; CDR3nt: TGTGCCAGCAGCTTAGAAACCCGCTCTAAGGGGGCAACAGATACGCAGTATTTT
d_gene: NA; abundance: NA; v_gene: TRBV7-2; j_gene: TRBJ2-2; len: 14; CDR3aa: CASRPDGNTGELFF; CDR3nt: TGTGCCAGCAGACCGGACGGGAACACCGGGGAGCTGTTTTTT
d_gene: NA; abundance: NA; v_gene: TRBV6-5; j_gene: TRBJ2-3; len: 12; CDR3aa: CASSRSTDTQYF; CDR3nt: TGTGCCAGCAGTAGGAGCACAGATACGCAGTATTTT
d_gene: NA; abundance: NA; v_gene: TRBV6-1; j_gene: TRBJ1-1; len: 11; CDR3aa: CASRQGTEAFF; CDR3nt: TGTGCCAGCAGGCAGGGAACTGAAGCTTTCTTT
d_gene: NA; abundance: NA; v_gene: TRBV6-1; j_gene: TRBJ1-1; len: 13; CDR3aa: CASSEVKGTEAFF; CDR3nt: TGTGCCAGCAGTGAAGTAAAGGGGACTGAAGCTTTCTTT
d_gene: NA; abundance: NA; v_gene: TRBV7-6; j_gene: TRBJ2-7; len: 13; CDR3aa: CASSLGPGYEQYF; CDR3nt: TGTGCCAGCAGCTTAGGCCCAGGCTACGAGCAGTACTTC
d_gene: TRBD1; abundance: NA; v_gene: TRBV14; j_gene: TRBJ1-4; len: 14; CDR3aa: CASSLDEGAGKLFF; CDR3nt: TGTGCCAGCAGCCTCGACGAGGGGGCTGGTAAACTGTTTTTT
d_gene: NA; abundance: few; v_gene: TRBV7-8; j_gene: TRBJ2-5; len: 15; CDR3aa: CASSLGSGVKETQYF; CDR3nt: TGTGCCAGCAGCTTAGGATCCGGGGTTAAAGAGACCCAGTACTTC
d_gene: TRBD2; abundance: NA; v_gene: TRBV7-6; j_gene: TRBJ2-5; len: 15; CDR3aa: CASSLTTSGGETQYF; CDR3nt: TGTGCCAGCAGCCTAACCACTAGCGGGGGCGAGACCCAGTACTTC
d_gene: NA; abundance: few; v_gene: TRBV7-9; j_gene: TRBJ2-1; len: 15; CDR3aa: CASSPKAGLNGVSFF; CDR3nt: TGTGCCAGCAGCCCGAAGGCAGGGTTAAATGGAGTCTCGTTCTTC
d_gene: NA; abundance: few; v_gene: TRBV6-5; j_gene: TRBJ2-7; len: 15; CDR3aa: CASKKGRHSTYEQYF; CDR3nt: TGTGCCAGCAAAAAGGGCCGTCACAGTACCTACGAGCAGTACTTC
d_gene: NA; abundance: NA; v_gene: TRBV28; j_gene: TRBJ2-2; len: 14; CDR3aa: CASLTSGETGELFF; CDR3nt: TGTGCCAGCCTTACGTCAGGGGAAACCGGGGAGCTGTTTTTT
d_gene: NA; abundance: few; v_gene: TRBV7-8; j_gene: TRBJ2-7; len: 14; CDR3aa: CASSSNYASYEQYF; CDR3nt: TGTGCCAGCAGCTCCAATTATGCGTCCTACGAGCAGTACTTC
d_gene: TRBD2; abundance: NA; v_gene: TRBV5-1; j_gene: TRBJ2-1; len: 16; CDR3aa: CASSLGRREGYNEQFF; CDR3nt: TGCGCCAGCAGCTTGGGGAGGCGGGAGGGCTACAATGAGCAGTTCTTC
d_gene: TRBD1; abundance: NA; v_gene: TRBV29-1; j_gene: TRBJ1-1; len: 13; CDR3aa: CSADRGGPTEAFF; CDR3nt: TGCAGCGCGGACAGGGGAGGCCCCACTGAAGCTTTCTTT
d_gene: TRBD1; abundance: NA; v_gene: TRBV7-9; j_gene: TRBJ1-1; len: 14; CDR3aa: CASSPPQGDTEAFF; CDR3nt: TGTGCCAGCAGCCCGCCCCAGGGGGACACTGAAGCTTTCTTT
d_gene: NA; abundance: NA; v_gene: TRBV30; j_gene: TRBJ2-3; len: 15; CDR3aa: CACSLRGSRTDTQYF; CDR3nt: TGTGCCTGCTCCTTGCGGGGAAGTCGCACAGATACGCAGTATTTT
d_gene: NA; abundance: few; v_gene: TRBV15; j_gene: TRBJ2-7; len: 14; CDR3aa: CATSRDGTGVGQYF; CDR3nt: TGTGCCACCAGCAGAGATGGGACCGGGGTGGGGCAGTACTTC
d_gene: NA; abundance: NA; v_gene: TRBV7-3; j_gene: TRBJ2-1; len: 13; CDR3aa: CASSYTENNEQFF; CDR3nt: TGTGCCAGCAGCTATACAGAAAACAATGAGCAGTTCTTC
d_gene: TRBD2; abundance: once; v_gene: TRBV7-3; j_gene: TRBJ2-1; len: 15; CDR3aa: CASGSSGGSYNEQFF; CDR3nt: TGTGCCAGCGGATCAAGCGGGGGGTCCTACAATGAGCAGTTCTTC
d_gene: NA; abundance: once; v_gene: TRBV9; j_gene: TRBJ2-1; len: 16; CDR3aa: CASSVRTGTVNNEQFF; CDR3nt: TGTGCCAGCAGCGTACGGACCGGGACCGTTAACAATGAGCAGTTCTTC
d_gene: TRBD1; abundance: few; v_gene: TRBV28; j_gene: TRBJ1-1; len: 14; CDR3aa: CASSFEGQGTKAFF; CDR3nt: TGTGCCAGCAGTTTCGAGGGACAGGGAACTAAAGCTTTCTTT
d_gene: NA; abundance: NA; v_gene: TRBV5-6; j_gene: TRBJ2-7; len: 11; CDR3aa: CASSLYTSSAF; CDR3nt: TGTGCCAGCAGCTTGTATACAAGTTCGGCCTTC
d_gene: NA; abundance: NA; v_gene: TRBV10-3; j_gene: TRBJ2-1; len: 11; CDR3aa: CAISVGFEQFF; CDR3nt: TGTGCCATCAGTGTGGGCTTTGAGCAGTTCTTC
d_gene: TRBD1; abundance: once; v_gene: TRBV19; j_gene: TRBJ1-2; len: 15; CDR3aa: CASSIDLSDRGGYTF; CDR3nt: TGTGCCAGTAGTATAGATCTATCGGACAGGGGTGGCTACACCTTC
d_gene: NA; abundance: NA; v_gene: TRBV5-1; j_gene: TRBJ2-3; len: 13; CDR3aa: CASSFTDGDTQYF; CDR3nt: TGCGCCAGCAGCTTCACAGATGGAGATACGCAGTATTTT
d_gene: NA; abundance: NA; v_gene: TRBV19; j_gene: TRBJ1-5; len: 12; CDR3aa: CASSVGQHQQHF; CDR3nt: TGTGCCAGTAGTGTAGGGCAACACCAACAGCATTTT
d_gene: TRBD1; abundance: NA; v_gene: TRBV5-1; j_gene: TRBJ1-2; len: 15; CDR3aa: CASSLGTGGSYGYTF; CDR3nt: TGCGCCAGCAGCTTGGGTACAGGGGGCAGCTATGGCTACACCTTC
d_gene: NA; abundance: NA; v_gene: TRBV11-3; j_gene: TRBJ2-4; len: 16; CDR3aa: CASSPYPSAGKNIQYF; CDR3nt: TGTGCCAGCAGTCCCTACCCCTCTGCGGGGAAAAACATTCAGTACTTC
d_gene: TRBD1; abundance: medium-sized; v_gene: TRBV7-6; j_gene: TRBJ2-7; len: 13; CDR3aa: CASSLGQGNEQYF; CDR3nt: TGTGCCAGCAGCTTAGGACAGGGGAACGAGCAGTACTTC
d_gene: TRBD2; abundance: NA; v_gene: TRBV5-6; j_gene: TRBJ2-5; len: 17; CDR3aa: CASSSLWRLAGQETQYF; CDR3nt: TGTGCCAGCAGCTCCCTATGGCGGCTAGCGGGCCAAGAGACCCAGTACTTC
d_gene: NA; abundance: once; v_gene: TRBV9; j_gene: TRBJ1-4; len: 13; CDR3aa: CASSEARGEKLFF; CDR3nt: TGTGCCAGCAGCGAGGCCCGCGGTGAAAAACTGTTTTTT
d_gene: NA; abundance: once; v_gene: TRBV4-1; j_gene: TRBJ1-5; len: 14; CDR3aa: CASKGESSNQPQHF; CDR3nt: TGCGCCAGCAAGGGGGAATCTAGCAATCAGCCCCAGCATTTT
d_gene: NA; abundance: once; v_gene: TRBV5-1; j_gene: TRBJ2-2; len: 15; CDR3aa: CASSSRQANTGELFF; CDR3nt: TGCGCCAGCAGCAGTAGGCAAGCGAACACCGGGGAGCTGTTTTTT
d_gene: NA; abundance: few; v_gene: TRBV5-1; j_gene: TRBJ1-2; len: 19; CDR3aa: CASIRSGLAGLEGEDGYTF; CDR3nt: TGCGCCAGCATTCGATCGGGATTGGCGGGGCTGGAGGGAGAGGATGGCTACACCTTC
d_gene: TRBD1; abundance: NA; v_gene: TRBV27; j_gene: TRBJ1-1; len: 14; CDR3aa: CASKLGQGNTEAFF; CDR3nt: TGTGCCAGTAAACTGGGACAGGGCAACACTGAAGCTTTCTTT